Below, one T cell receptor (beta chain) is given with its context. Its antigen is undetermined. Extracted RNA was reverse transcribed, and the resulting cDNA served as sequencing template. Only in-frame clones appear in the TCRdb table, and some are missing; sequencing was by immunoSEQ multiplex PCR. Here the sample spans about 150,000 clones, 45% to 60% being singletons. This sample was taken from a study of CD8+ T cells in alopecia areata. Study results and limitations: Patients shared TCRs less clearly than mice did, possibly for HLA-related reasons. Lesional scalp, notably in alopecia totalis/universalis, had clonality above that of normal scalp. There were also resident alphabeta T cells of normal skin sequenced in scalp samples.

CDR3 size: 14 residues. Trimming took 2 bases from V and 6 from J, leaving 14 bases between them. Germline CDR1 is SNHLY and CDR2 is FYNNEI. Sequenced: CD4+ T cells sorted from blood. This sequence joins TRBV2 and TRBJ2-7; maybe TRBD2 (6 bases). This TCR was sampled from a human donor in good health. The CDR3 DNA reads TGTGCCAGCAGTGAAAGGGACGGGGGAGGCGAGCAGTACTTC. This translates into CASSERDGGGEQYF.